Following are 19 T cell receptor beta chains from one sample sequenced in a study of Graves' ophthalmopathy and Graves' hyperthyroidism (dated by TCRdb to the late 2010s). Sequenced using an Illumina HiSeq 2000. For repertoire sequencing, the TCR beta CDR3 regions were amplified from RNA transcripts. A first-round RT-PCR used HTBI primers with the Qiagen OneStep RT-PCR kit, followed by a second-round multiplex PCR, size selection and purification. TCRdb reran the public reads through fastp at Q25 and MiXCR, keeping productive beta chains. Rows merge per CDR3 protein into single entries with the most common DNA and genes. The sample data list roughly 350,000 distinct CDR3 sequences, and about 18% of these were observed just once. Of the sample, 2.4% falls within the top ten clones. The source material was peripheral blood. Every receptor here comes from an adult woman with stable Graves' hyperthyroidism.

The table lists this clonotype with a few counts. CDR3 in DNA: TGTGCCAGCAGTAAAACAACCTACGAGCAGTACTTC. This gives the protein CASSKTTYEQYF. The chain recombines TRBV6-1 with TRBJ2-7; D is uncertain. V was cut by 5 bases and J by 2 bases, with 7 bases left in between. CDR1 is MNHNS and CDR2 is SASEGT in the germline V gene. The CDR3 is made up of 12 amino acids.

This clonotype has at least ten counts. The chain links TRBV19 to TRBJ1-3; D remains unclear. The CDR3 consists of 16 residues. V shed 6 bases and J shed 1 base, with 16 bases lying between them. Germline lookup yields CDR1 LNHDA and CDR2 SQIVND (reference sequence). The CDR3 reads CASRWKGGLSGNTIYF. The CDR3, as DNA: TGTGCCAGTAGATGGAAGGGCGGACTATCTGGAAACACCATATATTTT.

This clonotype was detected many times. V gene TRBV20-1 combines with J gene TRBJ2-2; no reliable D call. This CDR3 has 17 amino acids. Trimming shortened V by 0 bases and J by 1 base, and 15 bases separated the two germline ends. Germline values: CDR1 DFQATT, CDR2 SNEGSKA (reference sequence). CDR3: CSARDFTRAQNTGELFF. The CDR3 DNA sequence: TGCAGTGCTAGAGATTTTACACGAGCCCAGAACACCGGGGAGCTGTTTTTT.

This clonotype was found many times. The CDR3 spells CASSLDPEAPEQYF. The CDR3 coding sequence is TGTGCCAGCAGCTTAGATCCCGAGGCCCCCGAGCAGTACTTC. The chain uses TRBV11-2 and TRBJ2-7; D is unclear. This CDR3 has 14 amino acids. V lost 0 bases and J 6 bases, leaving 12 bases between the germline ends. In germline, CDR1 is SGHAT, CDR2 FQNNGV. Supplemented by reference TRBV11-2 and TRBJ2-7, the full variable domain reads EAGVAQSPRYKIIEKRQSVAFWCNPISGHATLYWYQQILGQGPKLLIQFQNNGVVDDSQLPKDRFSAERLKGVDSTLKIQPAKLEDSAVYLCASSLDPEAPEQYFGPGTRLTVT.

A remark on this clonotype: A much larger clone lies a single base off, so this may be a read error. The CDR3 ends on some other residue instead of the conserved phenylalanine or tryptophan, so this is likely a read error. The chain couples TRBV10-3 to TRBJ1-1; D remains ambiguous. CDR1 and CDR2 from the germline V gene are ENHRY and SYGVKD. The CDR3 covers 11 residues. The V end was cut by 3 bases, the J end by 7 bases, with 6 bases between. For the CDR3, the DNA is TGTGCCATCAGTGAAGAGTTTGAAGCTTTCTAT. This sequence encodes CAISEEFEAFY.

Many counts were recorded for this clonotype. This CDR3 is CASKVPNSGNTIYF. CDR3 DNA: TGTGCCAGCAAGGTACCAAACTCTGGAAACACCATATATTTT. The J gene is TRBJ1-3, the V gene TRBV28, with D unresolved. CDR3 length: 14 residues. Trimming removed 7 bases from V and 0 bases from J, with 10 bases in between. The germline V gene encodes CDR1 MDHEN and CDR2 SYDVKM.

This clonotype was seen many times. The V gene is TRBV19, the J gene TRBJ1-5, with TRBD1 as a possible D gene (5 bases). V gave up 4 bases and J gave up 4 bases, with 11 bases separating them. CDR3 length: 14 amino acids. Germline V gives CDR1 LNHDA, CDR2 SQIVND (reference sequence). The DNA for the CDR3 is TGTGCCAGTAGTACAACAGGCACTAATCAGCCCCAGCATTTT. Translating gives CASSTTGTNQPQHF. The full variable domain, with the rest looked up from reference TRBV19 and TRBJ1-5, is DGGITQSPKYLFRKEGQNVTLSCEQNLNHDAMYWYRQDPGQGLRLIYYSQIVNDFQKGDIAEGYSVSREKKESFPLTVTSAQKNPTAFYLCASSTTGTNQPQHFGDGTRLSIL.

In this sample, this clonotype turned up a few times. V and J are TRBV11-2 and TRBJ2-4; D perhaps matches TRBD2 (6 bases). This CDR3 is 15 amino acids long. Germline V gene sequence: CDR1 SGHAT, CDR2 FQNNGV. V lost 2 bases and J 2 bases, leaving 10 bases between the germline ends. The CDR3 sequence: CASSLSGLTKNIQYF. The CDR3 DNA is TGTGCCAGCAGCTTATCTGGACTAACCAAAAACATTCAGTACTTC.

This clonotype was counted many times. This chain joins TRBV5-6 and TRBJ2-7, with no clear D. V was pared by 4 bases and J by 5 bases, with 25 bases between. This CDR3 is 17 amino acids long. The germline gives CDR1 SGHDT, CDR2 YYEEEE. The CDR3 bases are TGTGCCAGCAGCCGCCCCCAAGTTTTGGGTAGAAGTGACGAGCAGTACTTC. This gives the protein CASSRPQVLGRSDEQYF.

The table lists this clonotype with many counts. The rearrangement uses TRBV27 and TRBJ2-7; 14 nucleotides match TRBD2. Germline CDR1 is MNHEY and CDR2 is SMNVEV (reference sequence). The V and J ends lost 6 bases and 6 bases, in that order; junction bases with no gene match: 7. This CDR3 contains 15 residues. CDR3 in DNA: TGTGCCAGCAGACTCCGACTAGCGGGAGGGCGCGAGCAGTACTTC. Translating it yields CASRLRLAGGREQYF.

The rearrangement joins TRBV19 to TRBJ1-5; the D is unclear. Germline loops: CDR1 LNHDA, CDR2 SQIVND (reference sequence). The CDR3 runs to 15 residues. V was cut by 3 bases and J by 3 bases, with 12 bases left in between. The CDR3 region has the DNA TGTGCCAGTAGTATGATTCAGAGCTTCAATCAGCCCCAGCATTTT. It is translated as CASSMIQSFNQPQHF.

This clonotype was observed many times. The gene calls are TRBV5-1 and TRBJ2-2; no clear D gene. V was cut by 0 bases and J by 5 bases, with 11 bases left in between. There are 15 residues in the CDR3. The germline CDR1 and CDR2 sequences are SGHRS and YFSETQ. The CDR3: CASSLEPYETGELFF. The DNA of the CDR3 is TGCGCCAGCAGCTTGGAACCCTACGAAACCGGGGAGCTGTTTTTT.

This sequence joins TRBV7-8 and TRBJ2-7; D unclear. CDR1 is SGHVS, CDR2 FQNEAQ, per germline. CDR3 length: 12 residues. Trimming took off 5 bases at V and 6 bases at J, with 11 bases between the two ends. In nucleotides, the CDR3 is TGTGCCAGCAGCCCACAGCTTGTCGAGCAGTACTTC. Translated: CASSPQLVEQYF. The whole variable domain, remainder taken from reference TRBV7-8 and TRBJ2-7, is GAGVSQSPRYKVAKRGQDVALRCDPISGHVSLFWYQQALGQGPEFLTYFQNEAQLDKSGLPSDRFFAERPEGSVSTLKIQRTQQEDSAVYLCASSPQLVEQYFGPGTRLTVT.

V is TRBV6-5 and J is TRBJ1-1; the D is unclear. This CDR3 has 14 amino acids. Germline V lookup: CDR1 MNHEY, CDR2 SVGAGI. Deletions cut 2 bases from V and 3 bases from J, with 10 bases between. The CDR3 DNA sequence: TGTGCCAGCAGTTACAACAGTGTGGACACTGAAGCTTTCTTT. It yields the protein CASSYNSVDTEAFF.

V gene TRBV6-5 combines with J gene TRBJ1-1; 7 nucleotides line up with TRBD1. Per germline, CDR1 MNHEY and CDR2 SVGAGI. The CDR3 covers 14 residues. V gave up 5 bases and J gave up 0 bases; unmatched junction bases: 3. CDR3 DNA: TGTGCCAGCAGTAACAGGGGCATGAACACTGAAGCTTTCTTT. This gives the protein CASSNRGMNTEAFF.

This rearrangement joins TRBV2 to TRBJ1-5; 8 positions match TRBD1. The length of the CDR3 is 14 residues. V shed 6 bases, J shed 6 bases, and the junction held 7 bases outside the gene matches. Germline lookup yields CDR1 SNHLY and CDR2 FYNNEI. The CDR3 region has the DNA TGTGCCAGCAGGGAACAGGGGGACGGTCAGCCCCAGCATTTT. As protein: CASREQGDGQPQHF.

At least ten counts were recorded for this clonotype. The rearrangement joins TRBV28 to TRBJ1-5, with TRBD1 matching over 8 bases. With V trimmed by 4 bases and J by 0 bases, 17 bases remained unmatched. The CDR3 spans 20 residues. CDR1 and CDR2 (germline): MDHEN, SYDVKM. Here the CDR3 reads CASSYGQGGGTRYSNQPQHF. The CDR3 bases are TGTGCCAGCAGTTACGGACAGGGCGGGGGAACTCGTTATAGCAATCAGCCCCAGCATTTT.

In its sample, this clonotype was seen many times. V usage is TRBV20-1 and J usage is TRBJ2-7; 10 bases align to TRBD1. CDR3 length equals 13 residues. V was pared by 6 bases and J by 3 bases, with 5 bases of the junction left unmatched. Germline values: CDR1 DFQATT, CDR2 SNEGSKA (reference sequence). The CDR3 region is CSAMDRGDYEQYF. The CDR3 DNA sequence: TGCAGTGCAATGGACAGGGGGGACTACGAGCAGTACTTC.

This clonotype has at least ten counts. The CDR3 nucleotides are TGCGCCAGTAGAGGGCTATATGCGGGGAGACCCACCGGGGAGCTGTTTTTT. The encoded protein is CASRGLYAGRPTGELFF. The chain has TRBV5-1 and TRBJ2-2, with D perhaps matching TRBD2 (6 bases). V was trimmed by 8 bases and J by 4 bases, leaving 24 bases between them. The CDR3 runs to 17 residues. Germline V gene lookup returns CDR1 SGHRS and CDR2 YFSETQ.